The next 26 T cell receptor beta chains were all read from a single sample in a study of blood T cell repertoires in COVID-19. Assay: immunoSEQ multiplex PCR; the TCRdb copy retains only in-frame clones and omits some. Here the sample spans a few hundred thousand clones, 75% to 85% being singletons. The sequencing sample was made of peripheral blood. Source of these receptors: a human donor in a cohort sampled during active COVID-19.

The chain uses TRBV6-4 and TRBJ1-1; D unresolved. The ends were cut back, 0 bases at V and 8 bases at J, with 10 bases in the middle. The CDR3 covers 13 residues. Germline V gene data show CDR1 as MRHNA and CDR2 as SNTAGT. CDR3 in amino acids: CASSDSRSAEAFF. DNA of the CDR3: TGTGCCAGCAGTGACTCGAGGAGCGCCGAAGCTTTCTTT.

V is TRBV27 and J is TRBJ1-1; D might be TRBD1 (6 bases). The CDR3 extends over 13 amino acids. The germline V gene has CDR1 MNHEY and CDR2 SMNVEV (reference sequence). V shed 2 bases and J shed 8 bases, with 12 bases lying between them. In DNA, the CDR3 is TGTGCCAGCAGTTTAGTTGGGACACGCGAAGCTTTCTTT. Protein: CASSLVGTREAFF.

CDR3 protein: CASSEGGQGYGYTF. Here the CDR3 DNA reads TGTGCCAGCAGTGAAGGTGGACAGGGGTATGGCTACACCTTC. This chain links TRBV2 with TRBJ1-2; 9 bases fit TRBD1. This CDR3 spans 14 amino acids. V shed 1 base and J 5 bases; nucleotides not matched to a gene: 2. Germline CDR1 reads SNHLY; CDR2 reads FYNNEI.

The gene calls are TRBV5-4 and TRBJ1-5; 9 nucleotides line up with TRBD1. The trim removed 4 bases at V and 6 bases at J, leaving 5 bases unmatched. Germline loops: CDR1 SGHNT, CDR2 YYREEE (reference sequence). The CDR3 sequence is 14 residues long. In nucleotides, the CDR3 is TGTGCCAGCAGCCTCGGGACAGGGCCTCAGCCCCAGCATTTT. Translated: CASSLGTGPQPQHF.

The rearrangement joins TRBV7-8 to TRBJ1-1; a possible D gene is TRBD1 (5 bases). Germline values: CDR1 SGHVS, CDR2 FQNEAQ. Trimming pared 8 bases from V and 6 bases from J, leaving 13 bases between. The length of the CDR3 is 12 residues. CDR3 bases: TGTGCCAGCCTGGGAGGGGCGGCTGAAGCTTTCTTT. Encoded protein: CASLGGAAEAFF.

The chain joins TRBV5-1 to TRBJ2-3; D is possibly TRBD1 (6 bases). This CDR3 has 16 residues. CDR1 SGHRS and CDR2 YFSETQ come from the germline V gene. V lost 3 bases and J 0 bases, leaving 14 bases between the germline ends. The DNA of the CDR3 is TGCGCCAGCAGCTCGCGACAGGCCGCTAGCACAGATACGCAGTATTTT. Protein product: CASSSRQAASTDTQYF. Supplemented by reference TRBV5-1 and TRBJ2-3, the full variable domain reads KAGVTQTPRYLIKTRGQQVTLSCSPISGHRSVSWYQQTPGQGLQFLFEYFSETQRNKGNFPGRFSGRQFSNSRSEMNVSTLELGDSALYLCASSSRQAASTDTQYFGPGTRLTVL.

The rearrangement joins TRBV13 to TRBJ1-4; 9 bases agree with TRBD1. This CDR3 contains 16 residues. CDR1 is PRHDT and CDR2 is FYEKMQ in the germline V gene (reference sequence). V gave up 2 bases and J gave up 8 bases; unmatched junction bases: 9. CDR3: CASSLTGTGLGEKLFF. CDR3 nucleotide sequence: TGTGCCAGCAGCTTAACCGGGACAGGGTTAGGCGAAAAACTGTTTTTT.

The genes are TRBV5-1 and TRBJ2-3; D ambiguous. V lost 4 bases to trimming and J lost 1 base, with 10 bases between them. CDR3 length equals 14 residues. Germline V gives CDR1 SGHRS, CDR2 YFSETQ. CDR3 sequence (DNA): TGCGCCAGCAGCGCCGGCGGAGGCACAGATACGCAGTATTTT. Its protein product is CASSAGGGTDTQYF.

The rearrangement joins TRBV7-3 to TRBJ2-3; D is ambiguous. The CDR3 runs to 16 residues. The germline CDR1 and CDR2 sequences are SGHTA and FQGTGA. V was shortened by 1 base and J by 2 bases, with 13 bases between the two germline ends. The DNA for the CDR3 is TGTGCCAGCAGCTTAAATGCCCCCTATTCCACAGATACGCAGTATTTT. This translates into CASSLNAPYSTDTQYF.

The chain couples TRBV5-5 to TRBJ2-1, with D perhaps TRBD2 (8 bases). V dropped 4 bases and J dropped 2 bases, with 16 bases sitting between them. CDR3 length: 16 amino acids. Germline assignment: CDR1 SGHKS and CDR2 YYEKEE (reference sequence). CDR3: CASSPRQGLAYNEQFF. CDR3 in DNA: TGTGCCAGCAGCCCGAGACAGGGACTAGCCTACAATGAGCAGTTCTTC.

This clone has only one observation. The J gene is TRBJ1-6, the V gene TRBV28; D is ambiguous. CDR3 size: 16 residues. Germline V gene lookup returns CDR1 MDHEN and CDR2 SYDVKM. V shed 7 bases and J shed 5 bases, with 18 bases lying between them. CDR3 nucleotides: TGTGCCAGCACAAGGTCCAGGTCGATAAATAATTCACCCCTCCACTTT. Amino acids: CASTRSRSINNSPLHF.

This clone has just one count. The rearrangement links TRBV9 to TRBJ1-4; D gene unclear. The CDR3 is 16 amino acids. The ends were cut back, 4 bases at V and 0 bases at J, with 13 bases in the middle. CDR1 and CDR2 (germline): SGDLS, YYNGEE. CDR3: CASSSRGLTTNEKLFF. The CDR3 nucleotides are TGTGCCAGCAGCTCCCGAGGGCTAACAACTAATGAAAAACTGTTTTTT.

The chain combines TRBV19 with TRBJ2-1, with 10 bases fitting TRBD2. This CDR3 contains 15 residues. The V gene end was trimmed by 3 bases and the J gene end by 8 bases; junction bases not matched to a gene: 7. In germline, CDR1 is LNHDA, CDR2 SQIVND (reference sequence). The DNA of the CDR3 is TGTGCCAGTAGTATCCGTAGCGGGGGGCCTGATGAGCAGTTCTTC. Protein: CASSIRSGGPDEQFF.

The chain uses TRBV6-5 and TRBJ2-7; D is undetermined. V shed 2 bases and J shed 3 bases, with 8 bases lying between them. The germline V gene encodes CDR1 MNHEY and CDR2 SVGAGI. The CDR3 extends over 13 amino acids. The CDR3, as DNA: TGTGCCAGCAGTTACAGTGTCAGCTACGAGCAGTACTTC. It is translated as CASSYSVSYEQYF.

CDR3 loop: CASSDLQGYQPQHF. The CDR3 DNA is TGTGCCAGCAGTGACTTACAGGGTTACCAGCCCCAGCATTTT. J is TRBJ1-5 and V is TRBV2; maybe TRBD1 (6 bases). Trimming cost V 3 bases and J 7 bases, with 13 bases left between them. Germline V lookup: CDR1 SNHLY, CDR2 FYNNEI. The CDR3 loop spans 14 amino acids.

This clone was observed once. The V and J genes are TRBV6-5 and TRBJ2-3; perhaps TRBD1 as D (6 bases). The CDR3 contains 14 residues. The germline CDR1 and CDR2 sequences are MNHEY and SVGAGI. V dropped 8 bases and J dropped 3 bases, with 15 bases sitting between them. The CDR3 loop is CASYRALGTDTQYF. DNA of the CDR3: TGTGCCAGCTACAGGGCATTAGGAACAGATACGCAGTATTTT.

The chain uses TRBV6-5 and TRBJ1-6, with TRBD1 as a possible D gene (5 bases). The CDR3 is 13 amino acids. The germline V gene has CDR1 MNHEY and CDR2 SVGAGI. V was cut by 8 bases and J by 9 bases, with 14 bases left in between. CDR3 bases: TGTGCCAGCCAAACTTTAAGGGGTTCACCCCTCCACTTT. Protein product: CASQTLRGSPLHF.

This sequence joins TRBV18 and TRBJ1-5; D remains unclear. V lost 6 bases and J 5 bases, leaving 20 bases between the germline ends. The V gene's germline CDR1 is KGHSH and CDR2 LQKENI. The CDR3 totals 16 residues. The CDR3 region has the DNA TGTGCCAGCTCCCGACTAGCCACCCCAGGAGATCAGCCCCAGCATTTT. Protein product: CASSRLATPGDQPQHF. Together with reference TRBV18 and TRBJ1-5, the CDR3 gives the full variable domain: NAGVMQNPRHLVRRRGQEARLRCSPMKGHSHVYWYRQLPEEGLKFMVYLQKENIIDESGMPKERFSAEFPKEGPSILRIQQVVRGDSAAYFCASSRLATPGDQPQHFGDGTRLSIL.

This clone was counted once. This rearrangement joins TRBV19 to TRBJ1-2, with D perhaps matching TRBD1 (5 bases). This CDR3 spans 14 amino acids. CDR1 is LNHDA, CDR2 SQIVND, per germline (reference sequence). V was cut by 7 bases and J by 4 bases, with 16 bases left in between. CDR3 in amino acids: CASTSTNRIYGYTF. The CDR3 coding sequence is TGTGCCAGTACCTCTACGAACAGGATCTATGGCTACACCTTC. Full variable domain (rest looked up from reference TRBV19 and TRBJ1-2): DGGITQSPKYLFRKEGQNVTLSCEQNLNHDAMYWYRQDPGQGLRLIYYSQIVNDFQKGDIAEGYSVSREKKESFPLTVTSAQKNPTAFYLCASTSTNRIYGYTFGSGTRLTVV.

The V call is TRBV27, the J call TRBJ1-3; D is possibly TRBD1 (5 bases). Germline CDR1 and CDR2: MNHEY and SMNVEV (reference sequence). The CDR3 covers 18 residues. V gave up 2 bases and J gave up 0 bases, with 17 bases separating them. This CDR3 is CASSLGHGGSSSGNTIYF. CDR3 bases: TGTGCCAGCAGTTTAGGTCACGGGGGATCGAGCTCTGGAAACACCATATATTTT.

V gene TRBV11-3 combines with J gene TRBJ2-2; maybe TRBD1 (5 bases). CDR1 is SGHNT, CDR2 YENEEA, per germline. The CDR3 covers 14 residues. The V end lost 4 bases, the J end lost 4 bases, and 10 bases lay between the germline ends. CDR3 in amino acids: CASSSGLGTGELFF. CDR3 nucleotides: TGTGCCAGCAGCTCAGGGTTGGGCACCGGGGAGCTGTTTTTT.

This clone is a singleton in its sample. The chain employs TRBV27 and TRBJ2-7, with 12 bases lining up with TRBD1. After removal of 4 bases from V and 6 bases from J, the junction contained 4 bases not matched to a gene. Looked up from germline, CDR1 is MNHEY and CDR2 is SMNVEV (reference sequence). CDR3 length equals 14 residues. CDR3 sequence: CASSSGTGGGEQYF. CDR3 DNA sequence: TGTGCCAGCAGTTCCGGGACAGGGGGCGGCGAGCAGTACTTC.

The V call is TRBV5-1, the J call TRBJ1-2, with D hard to call. V shed 0 bases and J shed 4 bases, with 7 bases lying between them. This CDR3 is built from 13 residues. The germline gives CDR1 SGHRS, CDR2 YFSETQ. The CDR3 loop reads CASSLGSLYGYTF. The CDR3 nucleotides read TGCGCCAGCAGCTTGGGCAGTCTCTATGGCTACACCTTC.

This chain joins TRBV7-2 and TRBJ1-2; D perhaps matches TRBD1 (6 bases). Germline V gene sequence: CDR1 SGHTA, CDR2 FQGNSA. The V end was cut by 5 bases, the J end by 2 bases, with 15 bases between. CDR3 length equals 15 residues. CDR3 coding DNA: TGTGCCAGCAGCCTCTCGGGAGGGGGAAACTATGGCTACACCTTC. This encodes CASSLSGGGNYGYTF.

This sequence joins TRBV7-9 and TRBJ1-5; no firm D call. The V gene lost 11 bases and the J gene lost 7 bases, with 24 bases spanning the gap. CDR1 SEHNR and CDR2 FQNEAQ come from the germline V gene (reference sequence). The CDR3 covers 15 residues. The CDR3 nucleotides read TGTGCCGTCGGGAATTTTGGTTCGTCAAAGCAGCCCCAGCATTTT. Protein: CAVGNFGSSKQPQHF.

The CDR3 reads CASSVVRGYGYTF. The CDR3 nucleotides are TGTGCCAGCAGCGTAGTAAGGGGTTATGGCTACACCTTC. This chain links TRBV9 with TRBJ1-2; perhaps TRBD1 as D (5 bases). The V end was cut by 0 bases, the J end by 5 bases, with 8 bases between. This CDR3 comprises 13 residues. Germline-derived CDR1 and CDR2 are SGDLS and YYNGEE.